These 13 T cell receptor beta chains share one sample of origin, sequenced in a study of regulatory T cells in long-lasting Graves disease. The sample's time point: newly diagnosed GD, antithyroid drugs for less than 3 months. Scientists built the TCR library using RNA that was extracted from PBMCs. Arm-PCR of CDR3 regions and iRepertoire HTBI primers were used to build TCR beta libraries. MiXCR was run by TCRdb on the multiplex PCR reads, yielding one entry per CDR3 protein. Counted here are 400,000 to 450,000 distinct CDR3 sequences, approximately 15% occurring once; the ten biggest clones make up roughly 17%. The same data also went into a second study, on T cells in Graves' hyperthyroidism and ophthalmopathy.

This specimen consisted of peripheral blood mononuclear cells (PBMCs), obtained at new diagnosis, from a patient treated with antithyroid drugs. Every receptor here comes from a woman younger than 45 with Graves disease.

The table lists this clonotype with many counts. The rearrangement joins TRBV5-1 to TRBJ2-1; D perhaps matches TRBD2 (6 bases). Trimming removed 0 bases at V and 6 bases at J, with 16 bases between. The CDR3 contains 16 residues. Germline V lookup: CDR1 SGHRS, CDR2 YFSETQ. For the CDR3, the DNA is TGCGCCAGCAGCTTGGTTTCGGGAGCTGCCTCCAATGAGCAGTTCTTC. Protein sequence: CASSLVSGAASNEQFF.

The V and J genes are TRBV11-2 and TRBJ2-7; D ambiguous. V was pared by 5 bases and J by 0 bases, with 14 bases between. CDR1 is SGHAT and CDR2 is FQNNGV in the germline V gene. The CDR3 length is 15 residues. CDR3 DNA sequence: TGTGCCAGCAGCCCTTCGGACGGACCCTCCTACGAGCAGTACTTC. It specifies CASSPSDGPSYEQYF.

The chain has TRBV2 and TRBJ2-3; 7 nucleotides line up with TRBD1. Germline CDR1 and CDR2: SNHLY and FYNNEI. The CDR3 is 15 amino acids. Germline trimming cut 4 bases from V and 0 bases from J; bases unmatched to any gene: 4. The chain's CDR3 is CASSGGTVSTDTQYF. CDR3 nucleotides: TGTGCCAGCAGTGGTGGGACAGTCAGCACAGATACGCAGTATTTT.

The CDR3 spells CASTSGRQEGTEAFF. The CDR3 DNA follows: TGTGCCAGTACCTCAGGTCGACAGGAAGGGACTGAAGCTTTCTTT. The chain has TRBV19 and TRBJ1-1; tentatively, D is TRBD1 (6 bases). The CDR3 is 15 amino acids. Germline loops: CDR1 LNHDA, CDR2 SQIVND (reference sequence). Between the trimmed V and J ends, which lost 7 bases and 5 bases, there was a span of 20 bases.

Here the CDR3 DNA reads TGTGCCAGTAGTATCACATCATCGGGCAATCAGCCCCAGCATTTT. Its protein is CASSITSSGNQPQHF. The rearrangement joins TRBV19 to TRBJ1-5, with D unclear. V dropped 3 bases and J dropped 2 bases, with 11 bases sitting between them. Germline-derived CDR1 and CDR2 are LNHDA and SQIVND (reference sequence). The CDR3 has 15 residues.

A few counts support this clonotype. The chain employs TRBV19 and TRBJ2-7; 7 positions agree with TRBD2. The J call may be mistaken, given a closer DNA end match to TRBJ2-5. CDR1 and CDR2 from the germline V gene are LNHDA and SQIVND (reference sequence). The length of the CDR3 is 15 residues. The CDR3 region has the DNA TGTGCCAGTAGTATACCGGGCACTAGCGTAGAGACCCAGTACTTC. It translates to CASSIPGTSVETQYF.

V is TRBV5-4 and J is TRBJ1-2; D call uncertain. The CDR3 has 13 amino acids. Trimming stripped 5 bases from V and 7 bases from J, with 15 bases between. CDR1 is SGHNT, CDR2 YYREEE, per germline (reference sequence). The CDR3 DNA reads TGTGCCAGCAGACACCCGGAGCGTTTTGGCTACACCTTC. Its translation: CASRHPERFGYTF.

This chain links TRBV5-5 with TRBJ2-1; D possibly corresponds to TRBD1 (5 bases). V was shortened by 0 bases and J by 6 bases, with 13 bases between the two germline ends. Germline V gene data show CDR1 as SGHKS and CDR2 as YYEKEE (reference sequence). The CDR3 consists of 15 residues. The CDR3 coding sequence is TGTGCCAGCAGCTTGGTACCCCAGGGTTCCAATGAGCAGTTCTTC. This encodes CASSLVPQGSNEQFF.

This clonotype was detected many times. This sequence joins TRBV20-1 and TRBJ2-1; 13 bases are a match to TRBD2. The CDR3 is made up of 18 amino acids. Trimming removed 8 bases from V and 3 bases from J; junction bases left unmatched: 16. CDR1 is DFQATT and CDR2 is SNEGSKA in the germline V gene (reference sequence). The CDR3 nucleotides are TGCAGTTCAATGGGACTAGCGGGAATATCAATTAACTACAATGAGCAGTTCTTC. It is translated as CSSMGLAGISINYNEQFF.

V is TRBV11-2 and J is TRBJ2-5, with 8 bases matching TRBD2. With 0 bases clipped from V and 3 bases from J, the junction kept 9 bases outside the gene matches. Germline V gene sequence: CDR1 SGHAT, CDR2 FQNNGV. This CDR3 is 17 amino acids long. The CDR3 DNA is TGTGCCAGCAGCTTAGACGGGGAGGGACTAGAGAAAGAGACCCAGTACTTC. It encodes CASSLDGEGLEKETQYF. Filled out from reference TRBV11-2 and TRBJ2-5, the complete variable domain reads EAGVAQSPRYKIIEKRQSVAFWCNPISGHATLYWYQQILGQGPKLLIQFQNNGVVDDSQLPKDRFSAERLKGVDSTLKIQPAKLEDSAVYLCASSLDGEGLEKETQYFGPGTRLLVL.

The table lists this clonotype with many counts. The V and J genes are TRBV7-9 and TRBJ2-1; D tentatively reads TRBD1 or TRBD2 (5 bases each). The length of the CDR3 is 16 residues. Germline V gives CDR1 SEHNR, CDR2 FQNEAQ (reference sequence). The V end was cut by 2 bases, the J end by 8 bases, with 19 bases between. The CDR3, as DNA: TGTGCCAGCAGCTTATCGGGGCAGGTCACTGGGGATGAGCAGTTCTTC. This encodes CASSLSGQVTGDEQFF.

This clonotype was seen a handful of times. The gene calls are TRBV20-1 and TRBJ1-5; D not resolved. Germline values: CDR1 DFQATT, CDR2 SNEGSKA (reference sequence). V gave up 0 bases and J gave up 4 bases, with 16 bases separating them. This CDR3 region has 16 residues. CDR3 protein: CSARDGGHFRNQPQHF. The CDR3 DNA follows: TGCAGTGCTAGAGATGGCGGGCATTTTCGAAATCAGCCCCAGCATTTT.

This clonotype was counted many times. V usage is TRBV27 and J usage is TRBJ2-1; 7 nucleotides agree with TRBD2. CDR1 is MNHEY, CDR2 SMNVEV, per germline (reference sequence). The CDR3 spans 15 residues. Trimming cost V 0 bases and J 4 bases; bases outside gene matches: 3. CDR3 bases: TGTGCCAGCAGTTTATCGGGACTACCATACAATGAGCAGTTCTTC. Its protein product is CASSLSGLPYNEQFF.